The rows below give T cell receptor beta chains drawn from one sample of a study of cytomegalovirus exposure and HLA in healthy donors. Sequencing was performed with immunoSEQ multiplex PCR; in TCRdb, only in-frame clones are kept and a portion is missing. The sample has roughly 190,000 clones, about four fifths seen once. Sequenced input: PBMCs. These receptors all come from a man aged 35 to 55 in good health and CMV-seropositive. Each CDR3 is given with its conserved first and last residue. A D gene is named only where the DNA matches it firmly.

d_call,j_call,v_call,cdr3_aa
TRBD1,TRBJ2-7,TRBV9,CASSVGEQGYEQYF
TRBD1,TRBJ1-2,TRBV5-6,CASSFGAGGPNYGYTF
TRBD1,TRBJ1-2,TRBV27,CASSHQIFPGQGANYGYTF
TRBD1,TRBJ1-2,TRBV7-8,CASSETGANYGYTF
-,TRBJ1-3,TRBV2,CASSKTISGNTIYF
TRBD1,TRBJ2-2,TRBV6-7,CASSYSRDSGTGELFF
-,TRBJ2-2,TRBV5-1,CASSLAATANTGELFF
-,TRBJ1-1,TRBV5-1,CASSLVGRDRAEAFF
TRBD1,TRBJ2-1,TRBV5-6,CASSFGQGNEQFF
TRBD1,TRBJ1-4,TRBV5-4,CASSLDRGPPGGFF
-,TRBJ2-2,TRBV7-3,CAGSSSYTGELFF
-,TRBJ2-1,TRBV9,CASSVTRNEQFF
TRBD1,TRBJ1-5,TRBV2,CASRSDRGGQPQHF
TRBD2,TRBJ2-2,TRBV5-1,CASSLALAVNTGELFF
TRBD2,TRBJ2-3,TRBV2,CASRRAGGRVDTQYF
TRBD1,TRBJ1-1,TRBV6-5,CASSYPGQPNTEAFF
-,TRBJ2-4,TRBV15,CATWVVDFGNSQYF
TRBD1,TRBJ1-2,TRBV9,CASSVEQGAAGYTF
-,TRBJ1-1,TRBV5-1,CASSLDRVTEAFF
-,TRBJ2-3,TRBV9,CASSYQGSASDTQYF
-,TRBJ1-1,TRBV6-5,CASSYSPGGNTEAFF
TRBD1,-,TRBV18,CASSLVVPGQGYEQYF
-,TRBJ1-1,TRBV6-1,CASSENQPTGLWTEAFF
TRBD2,TRBJ2-7,TRBV6-6,CASSSTSGRAYEQYF
TRBD2,TRBJ2-1,TRBV9,CASSQGGMAGGLGDEQFF
-,TRBJ1-2,TRBV21-1,CASSKRVAGCNNYGYTF
TRBD1,TRBJ1-4,TRBV2,CASTEDRGVGEKLFF
TRBD2,-,TRBV9,CASSVGGSGSAYEQYF
-,TRBJ1-1,TRBV29-1,CSVAVGVNTEAFF